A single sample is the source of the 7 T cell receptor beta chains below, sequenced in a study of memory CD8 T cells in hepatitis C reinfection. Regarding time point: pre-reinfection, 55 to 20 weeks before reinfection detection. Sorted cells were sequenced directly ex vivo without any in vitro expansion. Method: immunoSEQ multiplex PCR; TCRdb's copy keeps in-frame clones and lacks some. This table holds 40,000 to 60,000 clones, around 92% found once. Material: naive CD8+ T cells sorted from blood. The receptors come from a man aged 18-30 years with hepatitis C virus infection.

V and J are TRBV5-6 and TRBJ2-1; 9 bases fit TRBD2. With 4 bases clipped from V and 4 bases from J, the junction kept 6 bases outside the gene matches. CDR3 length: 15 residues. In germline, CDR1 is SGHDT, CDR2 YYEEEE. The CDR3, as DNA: TGTGCCAGCAGCCCTAGCGGGGTAGGTTACAATGAGCAGTTCTTC. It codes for CASSPSGVGYNEQFF.

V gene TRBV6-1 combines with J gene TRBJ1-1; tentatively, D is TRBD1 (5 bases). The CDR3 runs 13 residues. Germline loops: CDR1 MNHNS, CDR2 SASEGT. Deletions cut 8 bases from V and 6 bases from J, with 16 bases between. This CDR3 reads CASRVRGLSEAFF. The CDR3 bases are TGTGCCAGCCGCGTACGGGGGTTATCTGAAGCTTTCTTT.

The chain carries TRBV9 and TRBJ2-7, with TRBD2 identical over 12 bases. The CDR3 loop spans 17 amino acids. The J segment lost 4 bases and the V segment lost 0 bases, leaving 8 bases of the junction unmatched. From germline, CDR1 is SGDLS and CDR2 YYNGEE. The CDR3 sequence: CASSVGLAGDWGYEQYF. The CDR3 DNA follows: TGTGCCAGCAGCGTAGGACTAGCGGGAGACTGGGGTTACGAGCAGTACTTC.

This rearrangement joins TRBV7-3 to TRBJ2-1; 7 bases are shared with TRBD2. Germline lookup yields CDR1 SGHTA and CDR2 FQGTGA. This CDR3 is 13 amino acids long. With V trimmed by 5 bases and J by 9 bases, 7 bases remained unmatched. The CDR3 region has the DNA TGTGCCAGCAGCCCAACGGGAGGTGGTGAGCAGTTCTTC. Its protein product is CASSPTGGGEQFF. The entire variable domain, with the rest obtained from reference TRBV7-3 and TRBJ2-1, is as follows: GAGVSQTPSNKVTEKGKYVELRCDPISGHTALYWYRQSLGQGPEFLIYFQGTGAADDSGLPNDRFFAVRPEGSVSTLKIQRTERGDSAVYLCASSPTGGGEQFFGPGTRLTVL.

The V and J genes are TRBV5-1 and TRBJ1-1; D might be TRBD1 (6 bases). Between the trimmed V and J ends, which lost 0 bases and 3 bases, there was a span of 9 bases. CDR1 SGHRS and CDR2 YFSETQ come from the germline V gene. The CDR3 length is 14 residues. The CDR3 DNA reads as TGCGCCAGCAGCTTGGGGACAGCATACACTGAAGCTTTCTTT. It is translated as CASSLGTAYTEAFF.

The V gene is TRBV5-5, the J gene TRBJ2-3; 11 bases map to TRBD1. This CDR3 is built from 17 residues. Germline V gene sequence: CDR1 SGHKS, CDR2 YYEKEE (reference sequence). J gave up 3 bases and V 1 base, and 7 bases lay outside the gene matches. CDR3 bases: TGTGCCAGCAGCTTGAGCGGACAGGGGGCTTTGACAGATACGCAGTATTTT. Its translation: CASSLSGQGALTDTQYF. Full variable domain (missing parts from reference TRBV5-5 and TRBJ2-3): DAGVTQSPTHLIKTRGQQVTLRCSPISGHKSVSWYQQVLGQGPQFIFQYYEKEERGRGNFPDRFSARQFPNYSSELNVNALLLGDSALYLCASSLSGQGALTDTQYFGPGTRLTVL.

The CDR3 protein is CASSLGGEGEQFF. In DNA form, the CDR3 reads TGTGCCAGCAGCTTGGGAGGTGAGGGTGAGCAGTTCTTC. The rearrangement uses TRBV5-6 and TRBJ2-1; D may be TRBD2 (5 bases). Germline CDR1 reads SGHDT; CDR2 reads YYEEEE. Trimming cost V 0 bases and J 9 bases, with 10 bases left between them. The CDR3 loop spans 13 amino acids.